Listed below are T cell receptor beta chains from one sample, sequenced in a study of blood T cell repertoires in COVID-19. Assay used: immunoSEQ multiplex PCR; TCRdb lists only in-frame clones, some missing. The sample yields over 150,000 clones, about nine tenths seen once. The sequencing sample was made of peripheral blood. These receptors were collected from a man under 40 with acute or convalescent COVID-19. CDR3s leave out the opening cysteine and the closing phenylalanine or tryptophan.

v_call: TRBV27
j_call: TRBJ2-1
cdr3_aa: ASSFISLPANNEQF

v_call: TRBV27
j_call: TRBJ2-1
cdr3_aa: ASSLWGTPYNEQF

v_call: TRBV7-6
j_call: TRBJ1-5
cdr3_aa: ASSRGWDKRQPQH

v_call: TRBV9
j_call: TRBJ1-3
cdr3_aa: ASSGRDRGGGNTIY

v_call: TRBV6-6
j_call: TRBJ1-5
cdr3_aa: ASSPKNTGGFQPQH

v_call: TRBV19
j_call: TRBJ1-5
cdr3_aa: ASRQGALNNQPQH

v_call: TRBV9
j_call: TRBJ2-7
cdr3_aa: ASSATSGSREQY

v_call: TRBV19
j_call: TRBJ2-5
cdr3_aa: ASSSRAPKETQY

v_call: TRBV11-3
j_call: TRBJ2-7
cdr3_aa: ASAPSGATPYEQY

v_call: TRBV3-1/TRBV3-2
j_call: TRBJ2-3
cdr3_aa: ASSKATSGSGTQY

v_call: TRBV5-1
j_call: TRBJ1-6
cdr3_aa: ASSAIVAGAATLH

v_call: TRBV11-3
j_call: TRBJ2-7
cdr3_aa: ASSHYEQY

v_call: TRBV7-2
j_call: TRBJ1-5
cdr3_aa: ASSSRQGNQPQH

v_call: TRBV28
j_call: TRBJ1-3
cdr3_aa: ASTSLYPPWGEGNTIY

v_call: TRBV7-9
j_call: TRBJ2-1
cdr3_aa: ASSPGGEQF

v_call: TRBV19
j_call: TRBJ2-5
cdr3_aa: ASNGAGPRETQY

v_call: TRBV4-1
j_call: TRBJ1-1
cdr3_aa: ASSQDARQPAGAF

v_call: TRBV24-1
j_call: TRBJ2-1
cdr3_aa: ATSGAPGASSNEQF

v_call: TRBV6-2/TRBV6-3
j_call: TRBJ2-7
cdr3_aa: ASSSTGAPYEQY

v_call: TRBV19
j_call: TRBJ1-5
cdr3_aa: ASRHQEQPQH

v_call: TRBV11-2
j_call: TRBJ2-7
cdr3_aa: ASSWDNEQY

v_call: TRBV7-2
j_call: TRBJ1-1
cdr3_aa: ASSIQGGWTEAF

v_call: TRBV29-1
j_call: TRBJ2-5
cdr3_aa: SVEGTDVTQETQY

v_call: TRBV4-2
j_call: TRBJ2-7
cdr3_aa: ASSRGTSDIYEQY

v_call: TRBV24-1
j_call: TRBJ2-1
cdr3_aa: ATSPDSSYNEQF

v_call: TRBV6-5
j_call: TRBJ2-7
cdr3_aa: ASTSRGSVYEQY

v_call: TRBV27
j_call: TRBJ2-7
cdr3_aa: ASSFTGNPYEQY

v_call: TRBV7-2
j_call: TRBJ2-3
cdr3_aa: ASSFSSGGADTQY

v_call: TRBV9
j_call: TRBJ1-6
cdr3_aa: ASGTVVSSPLH

v_call: TRBV18
j_call: TRBJ2-3
cdr3_aa: ASSPPLRGVEDTQY

v_call: TRBV6-2/TRBV6-3
j_call: TRBJ1-5
cdr3_aa: ASSYGNTYSNQPQH

v_call: TRBV28
j_call: TRBJ1-1
cdr3_aa: ASSLFGTEAF

v_call: TRBV6-4
j_call: TRBJ1-6
cdr3_aa: ASSDSRRSPLH

v_call: TRBV28
j_call: TRBJ2-7
cdr3_aa: ASSLQGGPYEQY

v_call: TRBV6-5
j_call: TRBJ1-1
cdr3_aa: ASSLQMNTEAF

v_call: TRBV7-9
j_call: TRBJ2-2
cdr3_aa: ASSLVGTSGVNTGELF

v_call: TRBV7-9
j_call: TRBJ2-3
cdr3_aa: ASSPYRESGTDTQY

v_call: TRBV29-1
j_call: TRBJ1-3
cdr3_aa: SVDGFGNTIY

v_call: TRBV3-1/TRBV3-2
j_call: TRBJ2-4
cdr3_aa: ASSREVFTGGNKNIQY

v_call: TRBV5-6
j_call: TRBJ2-1
cdr3_aa: ASSLARTRRDREQF

v_call: TRBV29-1
j_call: TRBJ2-7
cdr3_aa: SFSGTSGGVQY

v_call: TRBV28
j_call: TRBJ1-1
cdr3_aa: ASSSQGREAF

v_call: TRBV15
j_call: TRBJ2-5
cdr3_aa: ATSSPTSGAQETQY

v_call: TRBV4-1
j_call: TRBJ1-2
cdr3_aa: ASSQRTGIYGYT

v_call: TRBV7-8
j_call: TRBJ2-7
cdr3_aa: ASSLLSSLAYEQY

v_call: TRBV5-1
j_call: TRBJ2-1
cdr3_aa: ASSPLGLASNEQF

v_call: TRBV20-1
j_call: TRBJ2-7
cdr3_aa: SASGLAGGSALSYEQY

v_call: TRBV5-5
j_call: TRBJ2-5
cdr3_aa: ASSRGQAKETQY